Detailed here is one TCR beta chain. This entry is derived from a study of cytomegalovirus exposure and HLA in healthy donors. The PCR employed 60 Vbeta primers together with 13 Jbeta primers. In the original processing: Later, some 75 million unique TCR beta chains were counted in an analysis, and some 9.9 million of them were shared. Sequencing was performed with immunoSEQ multiplex PCR; in TCRdb, only in-frame clones are kept and a portion is missing. The DNA gave D and trimming, while V, J and clone size come from that table. The table has about 140,000 clones, 60% to 80% seen once. The CDR3 loop spans 18 amino acids. Trimming removed 1 base from V and 3 bases from J; junction bases left unmatched: 7. Germline values: CDR1 LGHNA, CDR2 YSLEER. Healthy bone marrow donors supplied every sample.

The rearrangement uses TRBV4-3 and TRBJ2-4, with 12 bases matching TRBD2. The clonotype comes from a man aged 40-50 years in good health and CMV-seronegative. The sample was PBMCs. DNA of the CDR3: TGCGCCAGCAGCCAAGCCCCTAGCGGGGGGGCACTCAAAAACATTCAGTACTTC. Protein: CASSQAPSGGALKNIQYF.